Listed below are T cell receptor beta chains from one sample, sequenced in a study of blood T cell repertoires in COVID-19. Clones were read by immunoSEQ multiplex PCR, and TCRdb kept only the in-frame ones, dropping some. The table has fewer than 55,000 clones, roughly 84% seen once; the top ten hold 2.5% to 3%. The specimen was peripheral blood. These receptors were collected from a man aged 50-59 years with acute or convalescent COVID-19. CDR3s include the opening cysteine and the closing phenylalanine or tryptophan. The D gene is left open where the match is weak. Size values are once, few and many counts, or a class for expanded clones, and some rows have none.

-	TRBJ2-1	TRBD2	TRBV7-3	TGTGCCAGCAGCTTAACGTTCGGTAGCGGGCGCTACAATGAGCAGTTCTTC	CASSLTFGSGRYNEQFF
-	TRBJ2-1	TRBD2	TRBV6-1	TGTGCCAGCAGTGTATCGGGAGGGCTCTCCTACAATGAGCAGTTCTTC	CASSVSGGLSYNEQFF
-	TRBJ2-3	TRBD2	TRBV5-4	TGTGCCAGCAGCTTGGAGCTAGCGGGACGATTGTTTAACACAGATACGCAGTATTTT	CASSLELAGRLFNTDTQYF
-	TRBJ2-6	-	TRBV10-3	TGTGCCATCAGTCCGGACAGCTCTGGGGCCAACGTCCTGACTTTC	CAISPDSSGANVLTF
-	TRBJ2-5	TRBD2	TRBV3-1/TRBV3-2	TGTGCCAGCAGCCAAGGGGCAGAACTAGCGGGACGAGAGACCCAGTACTTC	CASSQGAELAGRETQYF
-	TRBJ2-7	TRBD1	TRBV3-1/TRBV3-2	TGTGCCCCGGCCAGGGGGCTCTACGAGCAGTACTTC	CAPARGLYEQYF
-	TRBJ2-5	TRBD2	TRBV7-2	TGTGCCAGCAGCTGGCTAGCGGGAGGAGGAAAGACCCAGTACTTC	CASSWLAGGGKTQYF
-	TRBJ2-7	TRBD1	TRBV15	TGTGCCACCAGCAGAGGCCGGGACAGGGGCTACGAGCAGTACTTC	CATSRGRDRGYEQYF
-	TRBJ1-4	-	TRBV6-1	TGTGCCAGCAGTGAGCTAACCTCAGGGTCTCTGTTTTTT	CASSELTSGSLFF
-	TRBJ2-5	TRBD2	TRBV29-1	TGCAGCGCCCGCCTGGGACTAGCCGAGGAGACCCAGTACTTC	CSARLGLAEETQYF
few	TRBJ1-1	TRBD1	TRBV19	TGTGCCTCAGCCGGGACAGGGATCACTGAAGCTTTCTTT	CASAGTGITEAFF
-	TRBJ2-5	TRBD1	TRBV18	TGTGCCAGCTCCCCAAACCCCTACAGGGGGCTTGGAGAGACCCAGTACTTC	CASSPNPYRGLGETQYF
few	TRBJ2-5	-	TRBV27	TGTGCCAGCAGTTTCGCCGGGACTTACCAAGAGACCCAGTACTTC	CASSFAGTYQETQYF
-	TRBJ1-5	TRBD1	TRBV6-5	TGTGCCAGCAGGGGATGGGCAGGGGGACAGCCCCAGCATTTT	CASRGWAGGQPQHF
-	TRBJ1-2	-	TRBV3-1/TRBV3-2	TGTGCCAGCAGCCAAGATATGGACAGCTACTATGGCTACACCTTC	CASSQDMDSYYGYTF
-	TRBJ2-7	-	TRBV6-5	TGTGCCAGCAGTTCCAAGTGGACACCGACCTACGAGCAGTACTTC	CASSSKWTPTYEQYF
-	TRBJ1-2	-	TRBV4-2	TGTGCCAGCAGCCAAGTGGGAGTACAGGGAGCCGGCAACTATGGCTACACCTTC	CASSQVGVQGAGNYGYTF
-	TRBJ2-1	-	TRBV19	TGTGCCAGTAGACCTAGGAGCTCCTACAATGAGCAGTTCTTC	CASRPRSSYNEQFF
-	TRBJ2-7	-	TRBV27	TGTGCCAGCAGTTTAACTCCGGCAGGGGAAACCTACGAGCAGTACTTC	CASSLTPAGETYEQYF
once	TRBJ2-5	TRBD2	TRBV19	TGTGCCAGTAGTATGACTAGCGGGATGGGGGAGACCCAGTACTTC	CASSMTSGMGETQYF
once	TRBJ2-3	TRBD2	TRBV5-1	TGCGCCAGCAGCCCCAAAGCGGGATTCACAGATACGCAGTATTTT	CASSPKAGFTDTQYF
-	TRBJ2-5	TRBD2	TRBV28	TGTGCCAGCAGTTTATTCGGGACTAGCGGGAGTTGGGAGACCCAGTACTTC	CASSLFGTSGSWETQYF
-	TRBJ2-3	TRBD1	TRBV6-1	TGTGCCAGCAGTGAAGAGGACAGGGGGCAAGATACGCAGTATTTT	CASSEEDRGQDTQYF
-	TRBJ2-1	-	TRBV12-5	TGTGCTAGTGGTTTGGTACTTTGGCGGGGTCCAACCTACAATGAGCAGTTCTTC	CASGLVLWRGPTYNEQFF
-	TRBJ2-1	TRBD2	TRBV5-6	TGTGCCAGCAGCCGTCCCGGGGCGGGGGGGCCTGAGCAGTTCTTC	CASSRPGAGGPEQFF
-	TRBJ1-1	-	TRBV14	TGTGCCAGCAGCAACAGGGCTGAAGCTTTCTTT	CASSNRAEAFF
-	TRBJ2-1	TRBD2	TRBV7-2	TGTGCCAGCAGCTCGGGACTAGCGGCCTACAATGAGCAGTTCTTC	CASSSGLAAYNEQFF
-	TRBJ2-5	-	TRBV18	TGTGCCAGCTCACGATCGGTCCAAGAGACCCAGTACTTC	CASSRSVQETQYF
-	TRBJ2-3	TRBD1	TRBV20-1	TGCAGTGCTAGTAGACAGGGGGCAACAGATACGCAGTATTTT	CSASRQGATDTQYF
-	TRBJ1-2	-	TRBV5-4	TGTGCCAGCAGCTTGTCTGCTAACTATGGCTACACCTTC	CASSLSANYGYTF
few	TRBJ1-3	-	TRBV3-1/TRBV3-2	TGTGCCAGCAGCCCTTTGGGGAAGGGGAGAAACACCATATATTTT	CASSPLGKGRNTIYF
-	TRBJ2-3	TRBD2	TRBV7-9	TGTGCCAGCAGCTTAAGACTAGCCCTGAGTGGTACAGATACGCAGTATTTT	CASSLRLALSGTDTQYF
-	TRBJ1-4	-	TRBV7-6	TGTGCCAGCAGCTTATTGGGTTACGACGGGGGAGCTAATGAAAAACTGTTTTTT	CASSLLGYDGGANEKLFF
-	TRBJ2-2	TRBD2	TRBV18	TGTGCCAGCTCACCTGCGGGGGGGAACACCGGGGAGCTGTTTTTT	CASSPAGGNTGELFF
-	TRBJ2-1	-	TRBV28	TGTGCCAGCACCTGGCCAAATTACAATGAGCAGTTCTTC	CASTWPNYNEQFF
once	TRBJ1-1	-	TRBV7-9	TGTGCCAGCAGCTTAATTCGAGGGCTGGGGATGAACACTGAAGCTTTCTTT	CASSLIRGLGMNTEAFF
-	TRBJ1-6	-	TRBV4-1	TGCGCCAGCAGCCAAATTCTGAATTCACCCCTCCACTTT	CASSQILNSPLHF
once	TRBJ1-3	-	TRBV5-1	TGCGCCAGCAGCTTGGGCTCGAGCTCTGGAAACACCATATATTTT	CASSLGSSSGNTIYF
-	TRBJ1-1	-	TRBV5-6	TGTGCCAGCAGTTTAATTATGAACACTGAAGCTTTCTTT	CASSLIMNTEAFF
-	TRBJ1-4	-	TRBV5-1	TGCGCCAGCAGCTTGAATCCCGCAACTAATGAAAAACTGTTTTTT	CASSLNPATNEKLFF
-	TRBJ2-2	TRBD1	TRBV3-1/TRBV3-2	TGTGCCAGCAGCCAAGGGACAGGGTGGGCCGGGGAGCTGTTTTTT	CASSQGTGWAGELFF
once	TRBJ1-5	-	TRBV3-1/TRBV3-2	TGTGCCAGCAGCCAACAGGGCAATCAGCCCCAGCATTTT	CASSQQGNQPQHF
-	TRBJ1-2	TRBD1	TRBV25-1	TGTGCCAGCACCGGGACAGGGGATGGCTACACCTTC	CASTGTGDGYTF